A selection of T cell receptor beta chains follows, all from one sample in a study of OX40 agonist ivuxolimab in advanced cancers. Some clones are missing from TCRdb's copy, which holds only in-frame ones; the method was immunoSEQ multiplex PCR. The table records tens of thousands of clones, around four fifths of them present only once. The material was CD4+ or CD8+ T cells sorted from blood, obtained in a trial of the OX40 agonist ivuxolimab. The source of these receptors is an adult with an advanced solid tumor such as melanoma, head and neck, liver or kidney cancer. The CDR3 runs from the conserved cysteine through the conserved F or W. The D gene is left open where the match is weak. Size tells how often a clone was seen (once, few, many) or the class of an expanded clone, and some rows leave it out.

v_gene,j_gene,abundance,d_gene,len,CDR3aa,CDR3nt
TRBV10-2,TRBJ1-1,-,-,14,CASSDEAVRGGAFF,TGCGCCAGCAGTGACGAAGCCGTAAGAGGGGGAGCTTTCTTT
TRBV4-1,TRBJ1-1,-,-,15,CASSRIDRESAEAFF,TGCGCCAGCAGCCGCATAGATAGGGAGAGCGCTGAAGCTTTCTTT
TRBV4-2,TRBJ2-2,once,TRBD1,18,CASSQEGRTGSGTGELFF,TGTGCCAGCAGCCAAGAGGGTAGGACAGGGTCCGGCACCGGGGAGCTGTTTTTT
TRBV6-6,TRBJ2-7,-,-,12,CASSVDGYEQYF,TGTGCCAGCAGTGTGGACGGGTACGAGCAGTACTTC
TRBV28,TRBJ1-5,-,-,17,CASSLSVGAGGNQPQHF,TGTGCCAGCAGTTTAAGTGTAGGGGCCGGAGGCAATCAGCCCCAGCATTTT
TRBV9,TRBJ2-2,-,TRBD2,16,CASNLGLAGFTGELFF,TGTGCCAGCAACCTAGGACTAGCGGGATTCACCGGGGAGCTGTTTTTT
TRBV7-2,TRBJ1-1,-,TRBD1,16,CASSSGGTGMNTEAFF,TGTGCCAGCAGCTCAGGGGGGACAGGGATGAACACTGAAGCTTTCTTT
TRBV5-1,TRBJ1-2,-,TRBD1,14,CASSLEGQAYGYTF,TGCGCCAGCAGCTTGGAGGGACAGGCTTATGGCTACACCTTC
TRBV6-1,TRBJ1-5,few,TRBD1,15,CASSDLRGADQPQHF,TGTGCCAGCAGTGACCTCAGGGGGGCGGACCAGCCCCAGCATTTT
TRBV19,TRBJ1-5,-,TRBD1,14,CASSSTGVWQPQHF,TGTGCCAGTAGTTCTACAGGGGTTTGGCAGCCCCAGCATTTT
TRBV19,TRBJ1-2,once,-,14,CASSMVRGDYGYTF,TGTGCCAGTAGTATGGTCAGGGGTGACTATGGCTACACCTTC
TRBV19,TRBJ1-4,few,-,15,CASSGRDTRNEKLFF,TGTGCCAGTAGTGGCCGGGACACTCGTAATGAAAAACTGTTTTTT
TRBV5-1,TRBJ2-1,-,TRBD2,16,CASSTEGLAGVSGRFF,TGCGCCAGCAGCACTGAGGGACTAGCGGGAGTTTCGGGGCGGTTCTTC
TRBV6-5,TRBJ1-1,few,-,15,CASSYSAGAILEAFF,TGTGCCAGCAGTTACTCTGCTGGGGCGATCCTTGAAGCTTTCTTT
TRBV10-2,TRBJ2-3,-,-,15,CASSESRTRTDTQYF,TGCGCCAGCAGTGAGTCTAGGACTCGCACAGATACGCAGTATTTT
TRBV10-2,TRBJ2-3,-,TRBD2,13,CASSGGAGDTQYF,TGCGCCAGCAGCGGGGGGGCAGGAGATACGCAGTATTTT
TRBV10-3,TRBJ1-5,few,TRBD1,13,CAIRDRAGQPQHF,TGTGCCATCAGGGACAGGGCGGGTCAGCCCCAGCATTTT
TRBV4-3,TRBJ1-4,-,-,17,CASSQTHAGINNEKLFF,TGCGCCAGCAGCCAAACACACGCCGGGATAAATAATGAAAAACTGTTTTTT
TRBV10-1,TRBJ2-7,few,-,17,CASTVTDTRGGTYEQYF,TGCGCCAGCACCGTCACCGACACCCGGGGCGGGACCTACGAGCAGTACTTC
TRBV19,TRBJ1-1,-,TRBD1,16,CASSTYARDSNTEAFF,TGTGCCAGTAGTACGTACGCCCGGGACAGCAACACTGAAGCTTTCTTT
TRBV27,TRBJ1-4,-,-,15,CASSLSRTSNEKLFF,TGTGCCAGCAGTTTATCCAGGACCAGTAATGAAAAACTGTTTTTT
TRBV30,TRBJ1-4,many,-,14,CAWSAAGLREKLFF,TGTGCCTGGAGTGCGGCGGGACTTCGGGAAAAACTGTTTTTT
TRBV9,TRBJ2-7,-,TRBD1,14,CASSAGQLVYEQYF,TGTGCCAGCAGCGCGGGACAGTTAGTCTACGAGCAGTACTTC
TRBV6-1,TRBJ2-1,-,-,12,CASTMSRGEQFF,TGTGCCAGCACAATGTCCCGCGGTGAGCAGTTCTTC
TRBV7-9,TRBJ2-5,-,-,15,CASSPLGAGGETQYF,TGTGCCAGCAGCCCGTTGGGGGCCGGTGGGGAGACCCAGTACTTC
TRBV23-1,TRBJ1-5,-,-,15,CASSQFGRCNQPQHF,TGCGCCAGCAGTCAGTTTGGGAGGTGCAATCAGCCCCAGCATTTT
TRBV9,TRBJ2-5,-,TRBD2,15,CASSVLAGGSETQYF,TGTGCCAGCAGCGTACTAGCGGGAGGTTCGGAGACCCAGTACTTC
TRBV7-2,TRBJ1-4,few,-,15,CASSPLGAGNEKLFF,TGTGCCAGCAGCCCCCTTGGAGCCGGAAATGAAAAACTGTTTTTT
TRBV7-2,TRBJ2-7,-,-,14,CASSRFSGGYEQYF,TGTGCCAGCAGCCGTTTCTCTGGCGGATACGAGCAGTACTTC
TRBV27,TRBJ2-1,few,-,17,CASSPGKAPRSSNEQFF,TGTGCCAGCAGTCCAGGGAAGGCGCCTCGGTCAAGCAATGAGCAGTTCTTC
TRBV28,TRBJ2-3,-,-,13,CASSLSATDTQYF,TGTGCCAGCAGTTTATCGGCCACAGATACGCAGTATTTT
TRBV7-2,TRBJ2-3,many,TRBD1,14,CASSPGQGPDTQYF,TGTGCCAGCAGCCCAGGACAGGGCCCAGATACGCAGTATTTT
TRBV20-1,TRBJ2-7,-,-,10,CSAGGAEQYF,TGCAGTGCGGGGGGGGCCGAGCAGTACTTC
TRBV7-3,TRBJ2-7,once,-,14,CASSPGTGPYEQYF,TGTGCCAGCAGCCCCGGGACCGGACCCTACGAGCAGTACTTC
TRBV18,TRBJ1-2,few,-,14,CASSTREGEYGYTF,TGTGCCAGCTCAACCCGAGAAGGGGAGTATGGCTACACCTTC
TRBV7-9,TRBJ2-7,few,-,14,CASSPGTGSYEQYF,TGTGCCAGCAGCCCCGGGACGGGGTCCTACGAGCAGTACTTC
TRBV18,TRBJ1-3,-,TRBD1,16,CASSPIPGQGWNTIYF,TGTGCCAGCTCACCAATTCCGGGACAGGGGTGGAACACCATATATTTT
TRBV27,TRBJ2-6,few,TRBD1,16,CASRRTGNTGANVLTF,TGTGCCAGCAGACGGACAGGGAATACTGGGGCCAACGTCCTGACTTTC
TRBV16,TRBJ2-6,-,-,15,CASSPDISGANVLTF,TGTGCCAGCAGCCCCGACATTTCTGGGGCCAACGTCCTGACTTTC
TRBV2,TRBJ1-2,-,-,14,CASSERPRNYGYTF,TGTGCCAGCAGTGAGCGTCCGCGTAACTATGGCTACACCTTC
TRBV5-1,TRBJ2-2,-,-,11,CASSLNHGLFF,TGCGCCAGCAGCTTGAATCATGGGCTGTTTTTT
TRBV28,TRBJ1-1,-,-,13,CASSLPLGTEAFF,TGTGCCAGCAGTTTACCCCTGGGCACTGAAGCTTTCTTT
TRBV7-9,TRBJ1-1,-,TRBD1,16,CASRTGVLPGNTEAFF,TGTGCCAGCAGGACAGGGGTCCTGCCAGGAAACACTGAAGCTTTCTTT
TRBV10-2,TRBJ2-7,-,-,14,CASSTYGRNYEQYF,TGCGCCAGCAGTACCTACGGACGGAACTACGAGCAGTACTTC
TRBV29-1,TRBJ1-5,few,-,13,CSVRERQNQPQHF,TGCAGCGTTCGAGAGAGACAAAATCAGCCCCAGCATTTT
TRBV4-3,TRBJ1-4,-,-,16,CASSQSSGSTMKKLFF,TGCGCCAGCAGCCAGAGTTCCGGGTCCACAATGAAAAAACTGTTTTTT
TRBV28,TRBJ1-5,-,TRBD1,15,CASTPGQGTNQPQHF,TGTGCCAGCACCCCGGGACAGGGGACAAATCAGCCCCAGCATTTT
TRBV10-3,TRBJ2-7,-,TRBD1,13,CATRGQGAYEQYF,TGTGCCACCCGGGGACAGGGGGCCTACGAGCAGTACTTC
TRBV7-9,TRBJ2-3,-,-,17,CASSLLPGSLVTDTQYF,TGTGCCAGCAGCTTACTTCCAGGGTCATTGGTCACAGATACGCAGTATTTT
TRBV11-2,TRBJ1-5,few,-,13,CASSRDGNQPQHF,TGTGCCAGCAGCCGGGACGGTAATCAGCCCCAGCATTTT
TRBV19,TRBJ1-1,-,TRBD1,16,CASSIDHRGPHTEAFF,TGTGCCAGTAGTATAGATCACAGGGGGCCCCACACTGAAGCTTTCTTT
TRBV9,TRBJ1-2,-,-,12,CASSVGDYGYTF,TGTGCCAGCAGCGTGGGGGACTATGGCTACACCTTC
TRBV27,TRBJ1-1,-,-,17,CASSSVGQTPMNTEAFF,TGTGCCAGCAGTTCCGTTGGCCAGACCCCTATGAACACTGAAGCTTTCTTT
TRBV5-6,TRBJ1-2,-,-,16,CASSLVYRVNSYGYTF,TGTGCCAGCAGCTTGGTATACAGGGTCAACAGCTATGGCTACACCTTC
TRBV27,TRBJ1-4,-,TRBD1,13,CASSLQGSEKLFF,TGTGCCAGCAGCTTACAGGGGAGTGAAAAACTGTTTTTT
TRBV6-6,TRBJ2-1,-,-,14,CAILKADSGDEQFF,TGTGCCATCTTAAAGGCAGACTCAGGCGATGAGCAGTTCTTC
TRBV5-1,TRBJ1-1,-,-,17,CASSLRTDWVSDTEAFF,TGCGCCAGCAGCTTGCGAACAGACTGGGTTTCCGACACTGAAGCTTTCTTT
TRBV10-2,TRBJ2-2,-,-,16,CASSDIGGRGTGELFF,TGCGCCAGCAGTGATATAGGGGGTCGAGGCACCGGGGAGCTGTTTTTT
TRBV10-2,TRBJ2-5,-,TRBD2,18,CASSEGSGGAGLRETQYF,TGCGCCAGCAGTGAGGGTAGCGGGGGGGCCGGTTTGAGGGAGACCCAGTACTTC